This record looks at one TCR beta chain sequence and its context. This clonotype was counted between two and nine times. Its cognate antigen has yet to be identified. No much larger clonotype is one base removed from it; base qualities were not supplied. The 35 to 40 donors, aged about 6 to 95 years, were systemically healthy Caucasian individuals from Russia. About 9.1 milliliters of peripheral blood were collected from each donor into EDTA-treated Vacutainer tubes. Ficoll-Paque density-gradient centrifugation was used to isolate PBMCs, with at least 6.5 million per sample. Trizol reagent was used to extract total RNA from the PBMCs, yielding at least 5.5 micrograms per sample. For every donor, flow cytometry on a PBMC aliquot measured the percentage of naive CD45RAhigh/CD27high T cells. This record comes from a study of blood T cells in healthy people across ages (dated by TCRdb to between 2015 and 2017). For the study in its entirety: Template switching captured roughly one uniquely barcoded TCR beta cDNA molecule per two T cells in model experiments. Age-related changes in TCR beta repertoire diversity were measured in the study by deep sequencing normalized with unique cDNA molecular identifiers. Donors were grouped into four age groups: young (average roughly 16 years), middle-aged (39), aged (around 56) and long-lived (just over 80). Two additional independent replicas of 1 million unique cDNA reads from the same blood draw were analyzed for two donors (one aged 18 to 30 and one aged 80 or older).

The full study reports these points: Donor CMV infection status was unknown, potentially confounding age-related changes in expanded clonotypes. Since profiling was done on bulk unsorted PBMCs, naive and antigen-experienced compartments could not be conclusively compared. The percentage of naive T cells measured by flow cytometry correlated strongly with observed TCR beta diversity. Observed TCR beta diversity per million T cells fell roughly linearly with age, and a significant reduction was already apparent by age approximately 40. Estimates of total diversity from one million sequenced T cells were regarded as lower bounds and underestimates. Compared with the aged group, more naive CD4+ T cells, fewer expanded clones and increased TCR diversity were shown by the long-lived group, suggesting age selection.

V is cut back by 6 bases and J by 9 bases, with 7 bases in the junction unmatched. In the germline V gene (reference sequence), CDR1 corresponds to SEHNR and CDR2 to FQNEAQ. Including the terminal cysteine and phenylalanine, the CDR3 comprises 13 residues. The only DNA kept is the CDR3, 39 bases in frame from the first base. Library prep was done by 5' RACE. Data came from an Illumina HiSeq 2500. The second PCR ran for roughly 7 to 12 cycles and used a J-beta primer mix along with a sample-barcoded 5' primer. A unique molecular identifier was introduced onto each TCR beta cDNA molecule by a template-switch 5' adaptor carrying 12 random nucleotides. Each sample yielded at least 3 million CDR3-containing paired-end reads. All of the RNA was converted into first-strand cDNA using the Mint cDNA synthesis kit, with a TRBC-specific oligonucleotide serving as the primer. Following uracil-DNA glycosylase treatment, a first 18-cycle PCR with universal primers M1SS and BC2_uni_R was performed on all cDNA. On the authors' methods: Each sample was normalized by randomly selecting 1 million high-quality reads, each carrying a distinct molecular identifier. Instead of being binned into consensus sequences, reads that shared molecular identifiers were thrown out. MiTCR, set to a Q25 quality threshold and the strictest error-elimination algorithm, was used for CDR3 identification, clonotype clustering and error correction. A nonparametric unseen species model with Euler transformation was used to estimate a lower bound on total TCR beta diversity. Starting from the raw public reads, TCRdb applied fastp trimming at Q25, assembled clones with MiXCR and retained in-frame beta chains. Here each entry gathers all rows of one CDR3 protein and keeps the most common genes and DNA. TCRdb assigned the V and J calls; the authors' analysis was not used. The sample has about 930,000 distinct CDR3 sequences on record, around 29% of them singletons. The ten largest account for about 9.4% of the sample.

The sample was also reused in another study, on T cells of mothers and their children. The other study reports the following: Nine systemically healthy Caucasian individuals served as donors, namely three mothers together with their six children. cDNA synthesis consumed the entire amount of extracted RNA, loaded at 1.5 ug RNA in each 15 ul reaction. In the second PCR, the M1S primer introduced both the sample barcodes and 2-4 random nucleotides. Over 9.5 million TCR beta CDR3 reads came from each mother, compared with about 3 million reads from each child. Thymic selection shapes the output of TCR recombination in a similar way in related and unrelated pairs, and inherited differences have a minor effect. Related mother-child pairs always showed normalized repertoire overlap that was slightly higher than in unrelated mother-child pairs, though the difference was never significant. No persistent microchimeric T cell clones were found, with a detection sensitivity of roughly 99 clones per million clonotypes. To look for features that set related mother-child pairs apart from unrelated individuals, the researchers ran deep NGS to compare the TCR beta repertoires of mothers and children. The mean age was around 42 +/- 4 years for the mothers and roughly 11 +/- 4 years for the children. After adapter ligation was performed with NEBNext reagents, the libraries were sequenced on an Illumina HiSeq 2000 with 100+100 nt paired-end reads. To prevent cross-contamination, the mother and child libraries were prepared a month apart and were sequenced in separate runs. For each donor, between about 500,000 and 2,200,000 distinct TCR beta clonotypes were identified. Naive TCR beta clonotypes were estimated from low-frequency clonotypes matched to each donor's FACS-determined naive share, without sorting.

This receptor was taken from a woman in her 40s in good health. Sequenced: blood. The sequence joins TRBV7-9 to TRBJ1-1, and 10 junction bases match TRBD1. The DNA is as follows: TGTGCCAGCAGTCCATGGACAGGGGGTCAAGCTTTCTTT. Its translation is CASSPWTGGQAFF.